This is a list of T cell receptor beta chains from one sample in a study of T-cell memory formation after mild COVID-19. A single record per CDR3 protein comes from TCRdb applying MiXCR to the 5' RACE reads. This sample has 350,000 to 400,000 distinct CDR3 sequences, with about an eighth found just once. The sample taken for sequencing was PBMCs or a T cell subset sorted from them (not recorded which). The receptors were sampled from a man aged 18 to 30 who had mild COVID-19 (a few samples of this study predate the infection). Cell type and time point are not known. CDR3s include the opening cysteine and the closing phenylalanine or tryptophan. Fields, in order: D gene, clone size, V gene, J gene, CDR3 DNA, CDR3 protein. A D gene is named only where the DNA matches it firmly. Expanded clones are given a class, and other clones once, few, many or no size at all.

TRBD1	NA	TRBV7-9	TRBJ2-2	TGTGCCACTCGACAGGGGCAGAACACCGGGGAGCTGTTTTTT	CATRQGQNTGELFF
TRBD2	many	TRBV6-5	TRBJ2-2	TGTGCCAGCAGTTATCGGGGGGGCACCGGGGAGCTGTTTTTT	CASSYRGGTGELFF
NA	NA	TRBV24-1	TRBJ2-3	TGTGCCACCAGTGATCCTCACGACAGTTCGGGCACAGATACGCAGTATTTT	CATSDPHDSSGTDTQYF
TRBD1	few	TRBV5-1	TRBJ1-2	TGCGCCAGCAGCTTGCCAACGGGACAGCCCGCGGGTGGCTACACCTTC	CASSLPTGQPAGGYTF
NA	many	TRBV5-4	TRBJ1-1	TGTGCCAGCAGCGATTCCTGGGGTGAAGCTTTCTTT	CASSDSWGEAFF
NA	NA	TRBV7-2	TRBJ1-2	TGTGCCAGCAGCTTAGCCTCCGGCAGGGCTTATGAGTATGGCTACACCTTC	CASSLASGRAYEYGYTF
NA	NA	TRBV6-1	TRBJ1-2	TGTGCCAGCAAGGAGGGGTTTGGCTACACCTTC	CASKEGFGYTF
NA	NA	TRBV6-5	TRBJ2-3	TGTGACAGCAGTCGTCGGAGGGGGCCGGGCACAGATACGCAGTATTTT	CDSSRRRGPGTDTQYF
NA	many	TRBV29-1	TRBJ2-1	TGCAGCGTTGTTCGGCAGCAAAATGAGCAGTTCTTC	CSVVRQQNEQFF
NA	many	TRBV12-3/TRBV12-4	TRBJ1-4	TGTGCCAGCAGCTTATCTGGCGTGAGGGGTAAACTGTTTTTT	CASSLSGVRGKLFF
NA	few	TRBV4-1	TRBJ1-2	TGCGCCAGCAGATCGGTGACGGGCCGTCCGGGCTACACCTTC	CASRSVTGRPGYTF
NA	many	TRBV4-3	TRBJ1-1	TGCGCCAGCAGCCAAGATGACAGCAGGTACACTGAAGCTTTCTTT	CASSQDDSRYTEAFF
NA	few	TRBV7-2	TRBJ1-3	TGTGCCAGCAGCTTATTGGCAGGGACTTTCTCTGGAAACACCATATATTTT	CASSLLAGTFSGNTIYF
NA	few	TRBV5-6	TRBJ2-7	TGTGCCAGCAGCTTAGGAGGGCCACTCAACGAGCAGTACTTC	CASSLGGPLNEQYF
NA	NA	TRBV2	TRBJ1-3	TGTGCCAGCGCATTCTCTGGAAACACCATATATTTT	CASAFSGNTIYF
TRBD1	NA	TRBV29-1	TRBJ1-1	TGCAGCGTCCGGCAGGGGGGAAACACTGAAGCTTTCTTT	CSVRQGGNTEAFF
NA	few	TRBV7-2	TRBJ1-2	TGTGCCAGCAGCCCCGGACAGACCGTTAACTATGGCTACACCTTC	CASSPGQTVNYGYTF
NA	few	TRBV4-3	TRBJ2-3	TGCGCCAGCAGCCAAGATGCTAGCTACACAGATACGCAGTATTTT	CASSQDASYTDTQYF
TRBD2	NA	TRBV11-2	TRBJ2-1	TGTGCCAGCAGCACCCTAGCGGTGCGCTCCTACAATGAGCAGTTCTTC	CASSTLAVRSYNEQFF
NA	NA	TRBV7-6	TRBJ1-2	TGTGCCAGCAGCTTACAGGGCCTAAAAGGCTACACCTTC	CASSLQGLKGYTF
NA	NA	TRBV7-9	TRBJ1-6	TGTGCCAGCAGCCCTGGGACGGAGGAAAGATCACCCCTCCACTTT	CASSPGTEERSPLHF
NA	NA	TRBV19	TRBJ1-1	TGTGCCAGTAGGGACGGGGGCGCTTTTGAAGCTTTCTTT	CASRDGGAFEAFF